Presented here are 25 T cell receptor beta chains from one specimen sequenced in a study of shared clonotypes between healthy human individuals. Profiled with immunoSEQ multiplex PCR; TCRdb holds only in-frame clones, not every one. This table holds hundreds of thousands of clones, 90% to 95% found once. CD45RO-negative cells were positively selected for CCR7, leaving out terminally differentiated effector memory CD45RA+ cells. The sequenced sample consisted of naive CD8+ T cells sorted from blood. The receptors were sampled from a woman between 25 and 40 years old in good health.

This chain joins TRBV4-1 and TRBJ2-7; D uncertain. CDR3 length equals 13 residues. Trimming took 1 base from V and 6 from J, leaving 10 bases between them. Germline V lookup: CDR1 MGHRA, CDR2 YSYEKL. The CDR3, as DNA: TGCGCCAGCAGCCAAGTTTCTGTCAGCGAGCAGTACTTC. Translated: CASSQVSVSEQYF.

This chain joins TRBV27 and TRBJ2-7, with a weak D call TRBD1 (6 bases). The ends were cut back, 6 bases at V and 4 bases at J, with 10 bases in the middle. The CDR3 is made up of 12 amino acids. CDR1 MNHEY and CDR2 SMNVEV come from the germline V gene (reference sequence). CDR3 DNA: TGTGCCAGCAGATCTACAGGGTACGAGCAGTACTTC. Translating it yields CASRSTGYEQYF.

This clone was seen once. The CDR3 here is CASSAGLHDQPQHF. CDR3 DNA: TGCGCCAGCAGTGCCGGGTTACATGATCAGCCCCAGCATTTT. This chain links TRBV10-2 with TRBJ1-5; D remains ambiguous. The ends were cut back, 4 bases at V and 5 bases at J, with 12 bases in the middle. The CDR3 contains 14 residues. Germline lookup yields CDR1 WSHSY and CDR2 SAAADI.

The gene calls are TRBV5-1 and TRBJ2-1; tentative D call: TRBD1 (7 bases). CDR3 length equals 13 residues. Germline CDR1 is SGHRS and CDR2 is YFSETQ. Trimming shortened V by 5 bases and J by 6 bases, and 12 bases separated the two germline ends. The CDR3 DNA is TGCGCCAGCAGGGCAGGGGGGCTCAATGAGCAGTTCTTC. It translates to CASRAGGLNEQFF.

The J gene is TRBJ1-2, the V gene TRBV19, with D maybe TRBD1 (5 bases). CDR1 and CDR2 (germline): LNHDA, SQIVND (reference sequence). V dropped 5 bases and J dropped 4 bases, with 11 bases sitting between them. The CDR3 contains 13 residues. The CDR3 coding sequence is TGTGCCAGTAGTCCAGGGTCTACCTATGGCTACACCTTC. Translating it yields CASSPGSTYGYTF.

This clone has a handful of counts. Other nucleotide sequences from this sample produce the same CDR3. The V gene is TRBV9, the J gene TRBJ1-1, with no clear D. CDR1 is SGDLS and CDR2 is YYNGEE in the germline V gene. The V end was cut by 0 bases, the J end by 4 bases, with 4 bases between. The CDR3 totals 12 residues. DNA for the CDR3: TGTGCCAGCAGCGTAGTCGGCACTGAAGCTTTCTTT. Its translation is CASSVVGTEAFF.

V gene TRBV30 combines with J gene TRBJ2-5; D gene unclear. Germline V gene data show CDR1 as GTSNPN and CDR2 as SVGIG (reference sequence). This CDR3 is built from 14 residues. V was trimmed by 1 base and J by 1 base, leaving 10 bases between them. The CDR3 reads CAWSGTTFQETQYF. The CDR3 DNA reads TGTGCCTGGAGTGGAACAACATTCCAAGAGACCCAGTACTTC.

The chain employs TRBV5-6 and TRBJ2-5; 10 bases are shared with TRBD1. The V segment lost 2 bases and the J segment 5 bases; nucleotides outside the gene matches: 3. Per germline, CDR1 SGHDT and CDR2 YYEEEE. This CDR3 region has 14 residues. The CDR3 DNA sequence: TGTGCCAGCAGCTTTGGGACAGGGGTGGAGACCCAGTACTTC. Encoded protein: CASSFGTGVETQYF.

The V and J genes are TRBV2 and TRBJ2-3; either TRBD1 or TRBD2 may fit D (5 bases each). The CDR3 runs to 16 residues. The germline V gene encodes CDR1 SNHLY and CDR2 FYNNEI. The V gene lost 5 bases and the J gene lost 3 bases, with 18 bases spanning the gap. The CDR3 DNA reads as TGTGCCAGCAGTAATCCGTGGGGGTCCCCTACAGATACGCAGTATTTT. It translates to CASSNPWGSPTDTQYF.

The V gene is TRBV19, the J gene TRBJ1-5; 7 positions match TRBD1. The CDR3 is made up of 15 amino acids. The germline gives CDR1 LNHDA, CDR2 SQIVND (reference sequence). V dropped 6 bases and J dropped 5; count of bases not matched to a gene: 10. The CDR3 DNA is TGTGCCAGTAGAAGAGGACAGGCAGGGTATCAGCCCCAGCATTTT. Translated, it gives CASRRGQAGYQPQHF.

CDR3 amino acids: CASSAPGSGGNTGELFF. The CDR3 DNA follows: TGTGCCAGCAGCGCCCCGGGGAGCGGGGGCAACACCGGGGAGCTGTTTTTT. The rearrangement links TRBV9 to TRBJ2-2; 8 bases fit TRBD2. CDR3 length: 17 residues. Germline V gene data show CDR1 as SGDLS and CDR2 as YYNGEE. With 3 bases clipped from V and 2 bases from J, the junction kept 9 bases outside the gene matches.

V and J are TRBV5-4 and TRBJ2-5, with 8 bases fitting TRBD2. J was trimmed by 5 bases and V by 1 base; bases with no gene match: 7. Germline-derived CDR1 and CDR2 are SGHNT and YYREEE (reference sequence). CDR3 size: 15 residues. CDR3: CASSLNLAGRETQYF. For the CDR3, the DNA is TGTGCCAGCAGCTTGAACCTAGCGGGTCGGGAGACCCAGTACTTC.

This clone was detected once. The J gene is TRBJ2-1, the V gene TRBV4-2; the match to TRBD2 covers 7 bases. This CDR3 is 17 amino acids long. CDR1 and CDR2 (germline): LGHNA, YNFKEQ. V lost 1 base to trimming and J lost 8 bases; unmatched junction nucleotides: 14. The CDR3 DNA sequence: TGTGCCAGCAGCCAAGGTACAGCGGGAACAGGTCAGGATGAGCAGTTCTTC. Translation: CASSQGTAGTGQDEQFF.

The J gene is TRBJ2-1, the V gene TRBV19; 12 bases match TRBD2. V was clipped by 2 bases and J by 7 bases; unmatched bases: 3. The CDR3 loop spans 15 amino acids. Germline V gene sequence: CDR1 LNHDA, CDR2 SQIVND (reference sequence). The DNA of the CDR3 is TGTGCCAGTAGTATACTAGCGGGAGGGCCTAATGAGCAGTTCTTC. It is translated as CASSILAGGPNEQFF.

This chain uses TRBV4-1 with TRBJ1-1, with 7 bases aligning to TRBD1. Germline V gene data show CDR1 as MGHRA and CDR2 as YSYEKL. The CDR3 spans 15 residues. Trimming took 3 bases from V and 0 from J; bases not matched to a gene: 4. CDR3 in amino acids: CASSHRGGMNTEAFF. CDR3 bases: TGCGCCAGCAGCCACAGGGGGGGCATGAACACTGAAGCTTTCTTT.

The J gene is TRBJ2-1, the V gene TRBV29-1; tentative D call: TRBD2 (6 bases). Trimming left V 6 bases short and J 2 bases short, with 14 bases between. CDR3 length equals 14 residues. Germline CDR1 and CDR2: SQVTM and ANQGSEA. CDR3 sequence reads: CSVPLSGAYNEQFF. As DNA, the CDR3 is TGCAGCGTACCCCTGTCGGGAGCCTACAATGAGCAGTTCTTC.

This clone has a single count. The chain couples TRBV6-1 to TRBJ2-7; D is perhaps TRBD2 (7 bases). CDR3 length equals 16 residues. Trimming took off 4 bases at V and 4 bases at J, with 20 bases between the two ends. Germline V gives CDR1 MNHNS, CDR2 SASEGT. The CDR3, as DNA: TGTGCCAGCAGTGGTAAGAGTCGGACTAGGGGGTACGAGCAGTACTTC. Amino acids: CASSGKSRTRGYEQYF.

The rearrangement links TRBV28 to TRBJ1-1; 9 nucleotides match TRBD1. Germline values: CDR1 MDHEN, CDR2 SYDVKM. Trimming at V came to 6 bases and at J to 5 bases, leaving 4 bases not matched to a gene. The CDR3 contains 13 residues. The CDR3 coding sequence is TGTGCCAGCAGCGAACAGGGGGCAACTGAAGCTTTCTTT. Translation gives CASSEQGATEAFF.

Written as DNA, the CDR3 is TGTGCCAGCAGTTCATGGGGGGGAGTATACTACGAGCAGTACTTC. It encodes CASSSWGGVYYEQYF. The chain employs TRBV27 and TRBJ2-7, with 7 bases lining up with TRBD2. V lost 4 bases, J lost 3 bases, and 9 bases stayed unmatched. The germline V gene encodes CDR1 MNHEY and CDR2 SMNVEV (reference sequence). The CDR3 sequence is 15 residues long.

This rearrangement joins TRBV4-1 to TRBJ1-1; tentative D call: TRBD1 (6 bases). The germline gives CDR1 MGHRA, CDR2 YSYEKL. V was shortened by 0 bases and J by 5 bases, with 19 bases between the two germline ends. CDR3 length equals 17 residues. The CDR3 sequence is CASSQDPPEGGITEAFF. The CDR3 coding sequence is TGCGCCAGCAGCCAAGATCCCCCCGAGGGGGGCATAACTGAAGCTTTCTTT.

CDR3: CASSQMMDLAGGTEAFF. For the CDR3, the DNA is TGCGCCAGCAGCCAAATGATGGACTTAGCGGGTGGCACTGAAGCTTTCTTT. The chain links TRBV4-1 to TRBJ1-1; the D is unclear. This CDR3 is 17 amino acids long. Per the germline V gene, CDR1 is MGHRA and CDR2 is YSYEKL. V was trimmed by 2 bases and J by 4 bases, leaving 20 bases between them.

This chain uses TRBV30 with TRBJ2-7; possibly TRBD1 for D (6 bases). With 7 bases removed from V and 2 bases from J, the gap between germline ends came to 15 bases. The CDR3 has 13 amino acids. CDR1 and CDR2 (germline): GTSNPN, SVGIG (reference sequence). The CDR3 DNA is TGTGCCTCCTCAGGGGTTTGGGCCTACGAGCAGTACTTC. Its translation is CASSGVWAYEQYF. Together with reference TRBV30 and TRBJ2-7, the CDR3 gives the full variable domain: SQTIHQWPATLVQPVGSPLSLECTVEGTSNPNLYWYRQAAGRGLQLLFYSVGIGQISSEVPQNLSASRPQDRQFILSSKKLLLSDSGFYLCASSGVWAYEQYFGPGTRLTVT.

The gene calls are TRBV4-1 and TRBJ1-3, with D possibly being TRBD1 (5 bases). V shed 3 bases and J shed 0 bases, with 18 bases lying between them. CDR3 length: 18 residues. Germline values: CDR1 MGHRA, CDR2 YSYEKL. Here the CDR3 DNA reads TGCGCCAGCAGCCAGCGGGGGGACTGGGGAAGCTCTGGAAACACCATATATTTT. Translated, it gives CASSQRGDWGSSGNTIYF.

CDR3 sequence (DNA): TGTGCCAGCAGTCCCGTGGGGGGAGCGGTGAACACCGGGGAGCTGTTTTTT. Its protein product is CASSPVGGAVNTGELFF. J is TRBJ2-2 and V is TRBV27; D possibly corresponds to TRBD2 (6 bases). Germline loops: CDR1 MNHEY, CDR2 SMNVEV (reference sequence). Deletions cut 5 bases from V and 1 base from J, with 17 bases between. The CDR3 extends over 17 amino acids.

This sequence joins TRBV6-5 and TRBJ2-5; D unresolved. The assigned J gene may be wrong: the sequence end matches TRBJ2-7 better. There are 15 residues in the CDR3. CDR1 is MNHEY, CDR2 SVGAGI, per germline. DNA of the CDR3: TGTGCCAGCGCACTCGGGCCAGGCCCCACCGGCGAGCAGTACTTC. Protein product: CASALGPGPTGEQYF.